These T cell receptor beta chains were read from a single sample in a study of blood T cell repertoires in COVID-19. The method was immunoSEQ multiplex PCR; TCRdb's version includes in-frame clones alone and lacks a portion of them. The repertoire holds roughly 150,000 clones, 85% to 95% seen once, with around 2% in the top ten. Sequencing was performed on peripheral blood. Receptors were obtained from an older woman with COVID-19, enrolled during active disease. Each CDR3 is given with its conserved first and last residue. D genes are given only for firm matches. The size of a clone is reported for some rows only, either as once, few or many, or as a class for expanded clones.

- TRBV7-3 - CASSYSRNSYNEQFF
- TRBV7-2 - CASSLSSGNSGNTIYF
TRBD1 TRBV6-4 few CASRAGQSNTEAFF
- TRBV7-2 - CASSLQFLGNTEAFF
- TRBV5-6 - CASSLAGVGEKLFF
TRBD2 TRBV7-2 - CASSSGGADTQYF
TRBD2 TRBV7-9 - CASSLAWLAGEGDEQYF
- TRBV21-1 once CASIRTGLMNTEAFF
- TRBV27 - CASSSQGQQNTEAFF
TRBD2 TRBV7-3 - CASSLNRPSGGQADTQYF
- TRBV6-2/TRBV6-3 - CASSYSGAGTEAFF
TRBD1 TRBV7-2 - CASSRDRAYTGELFF